A selection of T cell receptor beta chains follows, all from one sample in a study. MiXCR, run by TCRdb on the RT-PCR reads, gives a single entry per CDR3 protein. This table holds about 680,000 distinct CDR3 sequences, over 12% found once. Sequencing was performed on memory CD4+ T cells from blood. These receptors came from a female donor in good health, serving as a healthy control. The CDR3 runs from the conserved cysteine through the conserved F or W. A D gene is named only where the DNA matches it firmly. Size values are once, few and many counts, or a class for expanded clones, and some rows have none.

j_call	v_call	d_call	clone_size	cdr3_aa	cdr3_nt
TRBJ1-2	TRBV20-1	-	many	CSARDRVSYGYTF	TGCAGTGCTAGAGATAGGGTCAGTTATGGCTACACCTTC
TRBJ2-3	TRBV10-3	TRBD2	few	CAISASGGDRTDTQYF	TGTGCCATCAGTGCCTCCGGGGGGGATCGCACAGATACGCAGTATTTT
TRBJ2-1	TRBV6-2/TRBV6-3	TRBD2	-	CASRIAGGGMEQFF	TGTGCCAGCAGAATAGCGGGGGGGGGGATGGAGCAGTTCTTC
TRBJ2-7	TRBV28	TRBD2	once	CASSSPGLAGGSVEQYF	TGTGCCAGCAGTTCTCCTGGACTAGCGGGAGGTTCGGTAGAGCAGTACTTC
TRBJ2-1	TRBV6-5	TRBD2	-	CASSYDPPGTSGSNEQFF	TGTGCCAGCAGTTATGATCCTCCCGGGACTAGCGGGAGCAATGAGCAGTTCTTC
TRBJ2-3	TRBV20-1	-	-	CSARPRTNTDTQYF	TGCAGTGCTAGGCCGAGGACTAACACAGATACGCAGTATTTT
TRBJ2-7	TRBV6-4	TRBD2	few	CASPSGGKDEQYF	TGTGCCAGCCCGTCGGGAGGAAAGGACGAGCAGTACTTC
TRBJ1-4	TRBV5-1	TRBD1	few	CASSLAGDREEKLFF	TGCGCCAGCAGCTTGGCCGGGGACAGGGAAGAAAAACTGTTTTTT
TRBJ1-2	TRBV10-3	TRBD1	many	CAISDTPGTAANYGYTF	TGTGCCATCAGTGATACCCCGGGGACAGCAGCTAACTATGGCTACACCTTC
TRBJ1-1	TRBV6-5	-	-	CASSYGSSVAFF	TGTGCCAGCAGTTACGGCAGCTCGGTAGCTTTCTTT
TRBJ1-3	TRBV4-3	-	few	CASSRDRFSGNTIYF	TGCGCCAGCAGCCGAGACAGGTTCTCTGGAAACACCATATATTTT
TRBJ2-1	TRBV5-6	-	many	CASSLWDGSLLNEQFF	TGTGCCAGCAGCTTGTGGGACGGGTCTCTTTTGAATGAGCAGTTCTTC
TRBJ2-5	TRBV20-1	-	few	CSATPRRYQETQYF	TGCAGTGCTACCCCGAGGAGGTACCAAGAGACCCAGTACTTC
TRBJ2-1	TRBV30	TRBD2	-	CAWSVLSSGLYNEQFF	TGTGCCTGGAGTGTACTGTCTAGCGGATTGTACAATGAGCAGTTCTTC
TRBJ2-1	TRBV20-1	-	-	CSASSRGGAEQFF	TGCAGTGCTAGTTCGCGGGGTGGTGCTGAGCAGTTCTTC
TRBJ2-5	TRBV9	-	-	CASSVGPPGVVETQYF	TGTGCCAGCAGCGTAGGACCGCCGGGAGTAGTAGAGACCCAGTACTTC